The rows below give T cell receptor beta chains drawn from one sample of a study of cytomegalovirus exposure and HLA in healthy donors. Assay used: immunoSEQ multiplex PCR; TCRdb lists only in-frame clones, some missing. The table shows about 280,000 clones, with approximately 90% occurring only once. Sequenced material: PBMCs. The receptors shown here come from a woman aged 18 to 35 in good health and CMV-seronegative. CDR3s leave out the opening cysteine and the closing phenylalanine or tryptophan. Each record gives: CDR3 length, V gene, CDR3 protein.

cdr3_length: 17; v_call: TRBV28; cdr3_aa: ASRVTTGGTLLAKNIQY
cdr3_length: 11; v_call: TRBV9; cdr3_aa: ASSRVGGETQY
cdr3_length: 13; v_call: TRBV5-6; cdr3_aa: ASSFFSQQYNEQF
cdr3_length: 14; v_call: TRBV30; cdr3_aa: AWGRTGGLSIYGYT
cdr3_length: 14; v_call: TRBV28; cdr3_aa: ASSPASGESSYEQY
cdr3_length: 11; v_call: TRBV5-8; cdr3_aa: ASSFLMRGGYT
cdr3_length: 11; v_call: TRBV4-1; cdr3_aa: ASSLIMRGGEF
cdr3_length: 14; v_call: TRBV19; cdr3_aa: ASSISGSGSNYGYT
cdr3_length: 9; v_call: TRBV20-1; cdr3_aa: SVTDRYEQY
cdr3_length: 13; v_call: TRBV5-4; cdr3_aa: ASSLKREMYNEQF
cdr3_length: 12; v_call: TRBV10-1; cdr3_aa: ASSERGADQPQH
cdr3_length: 12; v_call: TRBV14; cdr3_aa: ASSHRHLNYGYT
cdr3_length: 12; v_call: TRBV7-2; cdr3_aa: ASSPDRMNTEAF
cdr3_length: 11; v_call: TRBV19; cdr3_aa: ASSTTSTDTQY
cdr3_length: 13; v_call: TRBV19; cdr3_aa: ASSIEWAPNYGYT
cdr3_length: 13; v_call: TRBV18; cdr3_aa: ASSPQGHLGNTIY
cdr3_length: 13; v_call: TRBV27; cdr3_aa: ASSFGAGWGQPQH
cdr3_length: 14; v_call: TRBV19; cdr3_aa: ASSIVTVSGANVLT
cdr3_length: 11; v_call: TRBV9; cdr3_aa: ASSGTSGYEQY
cdr3_length: 14; v_call: TRBV7-3; cdr3_aa: ASSLNPTGNIRGYT
cdr3_length: 12; v_call: TRBV2; cdr3_aa: ASTRRDTQETQY
cdr3_length: 14; v_call: TRBV27; cdr3_aa: ASSFWDRVLATEAF
cdr3_length: 14; v_call: TRBV29-1; cdr3_aa: SVTDPRQGAYNEQF
cdr3_length: 13; v_call: TRBV5-1; cdr3_aa: ASSLGIDRGETQY
cdr3_length: 10; v_call: TRBV2; cdr3_aa: ASRDSNNEQF
cdr3_length: 14; v_call: TRBV5-1; cdr3_aa: ASSLGRGGVLDEQF
cdr3_length: 13; v_call: TRBV27; cdr3_aa: ASSAGLRFNSPLH
cdr3_length: 12; v_call: TRBV4-3; cdr3_aa: ASSPGTGSYEQY
cdr3_length: 12; v_call: TRBV28; cdr3_aa: ASSPGTGSRGAF
cdr3_length: 12; v_call: TRBV6-5; cdr3_aa: ASSYERVQETQY
cdr3_length: 9; v_call: TRBV20-1; cdr3_aa: SAPGGPEQY
cdr3_length: 12; v_call: TRBV6-5; cdr3_aa: ASSWTGPNTEAF
cdr3_length: 13; v_call: TRBV6-4; cdr3_aa: ASSKQTVGANVLT
cdr3_length: 13; v_call: TRBV9; cdr3_aa: ASSVGLSSTDTQY
cdr3_length: 15; v_call: TRBV7-6; cdr3_aa: ASSLRGQGAYSYEQY
cdr3_length: 12; v_call: TRBV25-1; cdr3_aa: ASSEGGKHTEAF
cdr3_length: 12; v_call: TRBV30; cdr3_aa: AWSPPPAKNIQY
cdr3_length: 12; v_call: TRBV5-1; cdr3_aa: ASSLAISGNEQF
cdr3_length: 16; v_call: TRBV4-3; cdr3_aa: ASSQVGAGQGSTDTQY
cdr3_length: 13; v_call: TRBV10-2; cdr3_aa: ASSELGLATNEQF
cdr3_length: 13; v_call: TRBV28; cdr3_aa: ASTIRTGSNQPQH
cdr3_length: 9; v_call: TRBV5-1; cdr3_aa: ASSLGEIYT
cdr3_length: 12; v_call: TRBV28; cdr3_aa: ASSYMAATGELF
cdr3_length: 15; v_call: TRBV5-1; cdr3_aa: ASSLAVQRGLPYEQY
cdr3_length: 11; v_call: TRBV29-1; cdr3_aa: SVSQGWDSGEY
cdr3_length: 9; v_call: TRBV28; cdr3_aa: ASSPLRGYT
cdr3_length: 14; v_call: TRBV6-1; cdr3_aa: ASSDAFAGAETPLH
cdr3_length: 16; v_call: TRBV11-3; cdr3_aa: ASSNTGTSGRDTGELF
cdr3_length: 16; v_call: TRBV28; cdr3_aa: ASSLSLLGARSYNEQF
cdr3_length: 12; v_call: TRBV4-1; cdr3_aa: ASSQNRVRETQY